The clone carrying this T cell receptor (beta chain) was found a few times. Its target is not known. Enrollment shut out patients with autoimmune disease history or systemic immunosuppression. Baseline was the first blood sampling point, followed by cycle 4 day 1 and cycle 7 day 1. Data came from immunoSEQ multiplex PCR; TCRdb stores just in-frame clones and leaves some out. The data show 90,000 to 100,000 clones, with about four fifths seen just once and more than 1.2% held by the top ten. Germline CDR1 and CDR2: SQVTM and ANQGSEA. The CDR3 has 14 amino acids. The V gene end was trimmed by 7 bases and the J gene end by 8 bases; junction bases not matched to a gene: 9. This specimen belongs to a study of OX40 agonist ivuxolimab in advanced cancers. General observations from the study: Clonal expansion was seen in CD4+ and CD8+ blood T cells by week 6 at 0.1 to 3.0 mg/kg.

This receptor was taken from an adult with an advanced solid tumor such as melanoma, head and neck, liver or kidney cancer. Sequences were derived from CD4+ or CD8+ T cells sorted from blood, sampled in a trial of the OX40 agonist ivuxolimab. This sequence joins TRBV29-1 and TRBJ2-2; 11 nucleotides align to TRBD2. CDR3 sequence reads: CSGTLAGGGGELFF. CDR3 nucleotide sequence: TGCAGCGGGACCCTAGCGGGAGGCGGAGGGGAGCTGTTTTTT.